A selection of T cell receptor beta chains follows, all from one sample in a study of T-cell reconstitution after alpha-beta-depleted transplantation in children. Each CDR3 protein gets one entry after TCRdb re-called the PCR reads with MiXCR. Of 200,000 to 250,000 distinct CDR3 sequences in the sample, 9.7% were seen once. The sample consisted of PBMCs from the stem cell graft donor, taken from the stem cell graft. Receptors were obtained from a human donor who donated a stem cell graft to a child with SCID. Both conserved end residues are part of each CDR3. Fields, in order: J gene, clone size, V gene, D gene, CDR3 protein, CDR3 DNA. A D gene is named only where the DNA matches it firmly. A clone size is listed for some rows: how often the clone was seen (once, few, many), or a class if it is expanded.

J: TRBJ1-1; size: many; V: TRBV7-2; D: -; CDR3: CASSRFSRDTNTEAFF; DNA: TGTGCCAGCAGCCGGTTTAGTCGGGACACCAACACTGAAGCTTTCTTT
J: TRBJ2-3; size: few; V: TRBV20-1; D: TRBD2; CDR3: CSARDSDLAGLLDTQYF; DNA: TGCAGTGCTAGAGATTCTGATCTAGCGGGGCTACTGGATACGCAGTATTTT
J: TRBJ1-2; size: -; V: TRBV12-3/TRBV12-4; D: -; CDR3: CASGPGPTGYTF; DNA: TGTGCCAGCGGCCCGGGACCAACGGGCTACACCTTC
J: TRBJ2-5; size: many; V: TRBV12-3/TRBV12-4; D: -; CDR3: CASRLGPQQTQYF; DNA: TGTGCCAGCAGACTAGGGCCCCAGCAGACCCAGTACTTC
J: TRBJ2-3; size: -; V: TRBV11-2; D: -; CDR3: CASSIRGPSQGNLADTQYF; DNA: TGTGCCAGCAGCATTAGGGGCCCTTCACAGGGAAATCTCGCAGATACGCAGTATTTT
J: TRBJ1-1; size: many; V: TRBV28; D: TRBD1; CDR3: CASSFRGWNTEAFF; DNA: TGTGCCAGCAGTTTCAGGGGGTGGAACACTGAAGCTTTCTTT
J: TRBJ2-3; size: many; V: TRBV5-1; D: -; CDR3: CASSLDRDTQYF; DNA: TGCGCCAGCAGCTTGGACCGAGATACGCAGTATTTT
J: TRBJ2-3; size: many; V: TRBV5-1; D: -; CDR3: CASSFSPSTDTQYF; DNA: TGCGCCAGCAGCTTCAGTCCTAGCACAGATACGCAGTATTTT
J: TRBJ1-1; size: many; V: TRBV2; D: TRBD1; CDR3: CASSPDGTGLFNTEAFF; DNA: TGTGCCAGCAGTCCCGACGGGACAGGCTTATTTAACACTGAAGCTTTCTTT
J: TRBJ2-7; size: many; V: TRBV7-2; D: -; CDR3: CASTWGLSYEQYF; DNA: TGTGCCAGCACCTGGGGTCTCTCCTACGAGCAGTACTTC
J: TRBJ2-1; size: many; V: TRBV7-2; D: -; CDR3: CASSFRPTDSEQFF; DNA: TGTGCCAGCAGCTTTCGACCGACGGACTCCGAGCAGTTCTTC
J: TRBJ2-3; size: many; V: TRBV5-1; D: TRBD2; CDR3: CASSERGGGELNTQYF; DNA: TGCGCCAGCAGCGAGCGGGGGGGAGGGGAACTGAATACGCAGTATTTT
J: TRBJ2-2; size: many; V: TRBV5-1; D: -; CDR3: CASSLHTNTGELFF; DNA: TGCGCCAGCAGCCTGCATACAAACACCGGGGAGCTGTTTTTT
J: TRBJ2-7; size: many; V: TRBV20-1; D: -; CDR3: CSAISPDEQYF; DNA: TGCAGTGCCATCAGCCCCGACGAGCAGTACTTC
J: TRBJ2-5; size: many; V: TRBV29-1; D: TRBD1; CDR3: CSVEPLGTGGRETQYF; DNA: TGCAGCGTTGAACCCCTCGGGACAGGGGGTCGAGAGACCCAGTACTTC
J: TRBJ2-1; size: many; V: TRBV2; D: TRBD2; CDR3: CASSEATLAGGGNEQFF; DNA: TGTGCCAGCAGTGAAGCGACCCTAGCGGGGGGCGGGAATGAGCAGTTCTTC
J: TRBJ1-2; size: -; V: TRBV5-1; D: -; CDR3: CASSLMDDRNYGYTF; DNA: TGCGCCAGCAGCCTAATGGACGACAGAAACTATGGCTACACCTTC
J: TRBJ2-3; size: many; V: TRBV3-1; D: -; CDR3: CASSLLGRGTDTQYF; DNA: TGTGCCAGCAGCCTCTTAGGTAGGGGCACAGATACGCAGTATTTT
J: TRBJ2-3; size: many; V: TRBV20-1; D: -; CDR3: CSAKKSGDTQYF; DNA: TGCAGTGCTAAAAAGTCTGGAGATACGCAGTATTTT
J: TRBJ2-1; size: -; V: TRBV10-3; D: -; CDR3: CAISDLNGNNEQFF; DNA: TGTGCCATCAGTGACTTAAATGGAAACAATGAGCAGTTCTTC
J: TRBJ2-1; size: many; V: TRBV20-1; D: TRBD2; CDR3: CSASGLAGGGNEQFF; DNA: TGCAGTGCTAGCGGACTAGCGGGGGGAGGAAATGAGCAGTTCTTC
J: TRBJ2-2; size: many; V: TRBV7-3; D: -; CDR3: CASSLMSTGELFF; DNA: TGTGCCAGCAGCTTAATGAGTACCGGGGAGCTGTTTTTT
J: TRBJ2-1; size: many; V: TRBV11-2; D: -; CDR3: CASTPRVYNEQFF; DNA: TGTGCCAGCACCCCGAGGGTGTACAATGAGCAGTTCTTC
J: TRBJ1-4; size: many; V: TRBV20-1; D: -; CDR3: CSASNRDGGYEKLFF; DNA: TGCAGTGCTAGTAATAGGGACGGAGGATATGAAAAACTGTTTTTT
J: TRBJ2-3; size: many; V: TRBV24-1; D: -; CDR3: CATSGSSTDTQYF; DNA: TGTGCCACCAGTGGGTCCAGCACAGATACGCAGTATTTT
J: TRBJ2-1; size: -; V: TRBV18; D: TRBD1; CDR3: CASSPLGQVYNEQFF; DNA: TGTGCCAGCTCACCACTTGGACAGGTTTACAATGAGCAGTTCTTC
J: TRBJ2-7; size: many; V: TRBV3-1; D: TRBD1; CDR3: CASSQVDRPSYEQYF; DNA: TGTGCCAGCAGCCAAGTGGACAGGCCCTCCTACGAGCAGTACTTC
J: TRBJ2-1; size: medium-sized; V: TRBV4-3; D: TRBD1; CDR3: CASSQGTGGEYNEQFF; DNA: TGCGCCAGCAGCCAAGGGACAGGGGGCGAGTACAATGAGCAGTTCTTC
J: TRBJ2-2; size: -; V: TRBV19; D: -; CDR3: CASSIHLEGTGELFF; DNA: TGTGCCAGTAGTATACATCTGGAGGGTACCGGGGAGCTGTTTTTT
J: TRBJ1-1; size: -; V: TRBV20-1; D: -; CDR3: CSASSGLWNTEAFF; DNA: TGCAGTGCTAGCTCAGGGTTATGGAACACTGAAGCTTTCTTT
J: TRBJ2-2; size: -; V: TRBV10-3; D: -; CDR3: CAISDPNTGELFF; DNA: TGTGCCATCAGTGATCCAAACACCGGGGAGCTGTTTTTT
J: TRBJ1-1; size: -; V: TRBV2; D: -; CDR3: CASSRGRPNTEAFF; DNA: TGTGCCAGCAGCCGGGGACGGCCGAACACTGAAGCTTTCTTT
J: TRBJ1-2; size: few; V: TRBV27; D: -; CDR3: CASSLKAADYGYTF; DNA: TGTGCCAGCAGTTTAAAGGCGGCAGACTATGGCTACACCTTC
J: TRBJ2-3; size: many; V: TRBV12-3/TRBV12-4; D: -; CDR3: CASSKDGGDTQYF; DNA: TGTGCCAGCAGTAAGGATGGGGGAGATACGCAGTATTTT
J: TRBJ1-4; size: -; V: TRBV3-1; D: -; CDR3: CASSQGALLGGREKLFF; DNA: TGTGCCAGCAGCCAAGGGGCACTCTTGGGAGGCCGCGAAAAACTGTTTTTT
J: TRBJ2-3; size: many; V: TRBV7-2; D: -; CDR3: CASSSGFTQYF; DNA: TGTGCCAGCAGCTCCGGCTTTACGCAGTATTTT
J: TRBJ2-2; size: few; V: TRBV5-1; D: TRBD1; CDR3: CASSFFGQGASGTGELFF; DNA: TGCGCCAGCAGCTTTTTTGGCCAGGGGGCGAGTGGCACCGGGGAGCTGTTTTTT
J: TRBJ2-7; size: many; V: TRBV20-1; D: -; CDR3: CSARRGGLYEQYF; DNA: TGCAGTGCTAGAAGGGGGGGCCTCTACGAGCAGTACTTC
J: TRBJ2-1; size: many; V: TRBV5-1; D: -; CDR3: CASSPTALSYNEQFF; DNA: TGCGCCAGCAGCCCCACAGCCCTCTCCTACAATGAGCAGTTCTTC
J: TRBJ1-1; size: many; V: TRBV5-6; D: -; CDR3: CASSLAVLEEGTEAFF; DNA: TGTGCCAGCAGCTTGGCCGTGCTCGAGGAAGGGACTGAAGCTTTCTTT
J: TRBJ1-1; size: many; V: TRBV5-5; D: TRBD1; CDR3: CASSLEQGGRTEAFF; DNA: TGTGCCAGCAGCTTAGAACAGGGGGGAAGGACTGAAGCTTTCTTT
J: TRBJ2-2; size: many; V: TRBV5-1; D: -; CDR3: CASSPTAGQNTGELFF; DNA: TGCGCCAGCAGCCCAACCGCGGGGCAGAACACCGGGGAGCTGTTTTTT
J: TRBJ2-5; size: -; V: TRBV5-1; D: -; CDR3: CASSLEGSKETQYF; DNA: TGCGCCAGCAGCTTGGAAGGGTCGAAGGAGACCCAGTACTTC
J: TRBJ2-3; size: many; V: TRBV5-1; D: -; CDR3: CASSLGGAEDTQYF; DNA: TGCGCCAGCAGCTTGGGAGGGGCCGAAGATACGCAGTATTTT
J: TRBJ2-1; size: many; V: TRBV7-9; D: -; CDR3: CASSLDRWPFGEQFF; DNA: TGTGCCAGCAGCTTAGACAGGTGGCCTTTCGGTGAGCAGTTCTTC
J: TRBJ2-7; size: many; V: TRBV29-1; D: TRBD1; CDR3: CSVPRAGTGGAEQYF; DNA: TGCAGCGTCCCGAGGGCGGGGACAGGGGGCGCCGAGCAGTACTTC
J: TRBJ2-3; size: -; V: TRBV5-1; D: -; CDR3: CASSLADPGTDTQYF; DNA: TGCGCCAGCAGCTTGGCTGACCCCGGCACAGATACGCAGTATTTT
J: TRBJ2-7; size: many; V: TRBV4-2; D: TRBD2; CDR3: CASSQGVGGAGLAYEQYF; DNA: TGTGCCAGCAGCCAAGGAGTGGGGGGTGCTGGACTAGCCTACGAGCAGTACTTC